This TCR beta chain was obtained from a study of post-analysis software for immune sequencing data. Trimming cost V 6 bases and J 0 bases; bases outside gene matches: 5. From germline, CDR1 is KGHSH and CDR2 LQKENI. There are 16 residues in the CDR3. Unique molecular identifiers tagged the TCR beta cDNA libraries. TCRdb passed the PCR reads through MiXCR, listing each CDR3 protein once. The sample lists a few hundred thousand distinct CDR3 sequences, under 55% seen once, with roughly an eighth in the top ten. Points on this clonotype: Its antigen is unidentified.

Study results and limitations: About five TRBV segments occurring more often in patients than controls included TRBV5-6, TRBV5-1 and TRBV20-1. Samples from one preparation batch, clustered by F measure, grouped strongly together.

The TCR originated in a girl between 5 and 17 years old with multiple sclerosis. The J gene is TRBJ2-1, the V gene TRBV18; 10 bases are shared with TRBD2. The sample was blood. CDR3 DNA: TGTGCCAGCTCGCCTAGCGGGGGTAGCTCCTACAATGAGCAGTTCTTC. It translates to CASSPSGGSSYNEQFF.